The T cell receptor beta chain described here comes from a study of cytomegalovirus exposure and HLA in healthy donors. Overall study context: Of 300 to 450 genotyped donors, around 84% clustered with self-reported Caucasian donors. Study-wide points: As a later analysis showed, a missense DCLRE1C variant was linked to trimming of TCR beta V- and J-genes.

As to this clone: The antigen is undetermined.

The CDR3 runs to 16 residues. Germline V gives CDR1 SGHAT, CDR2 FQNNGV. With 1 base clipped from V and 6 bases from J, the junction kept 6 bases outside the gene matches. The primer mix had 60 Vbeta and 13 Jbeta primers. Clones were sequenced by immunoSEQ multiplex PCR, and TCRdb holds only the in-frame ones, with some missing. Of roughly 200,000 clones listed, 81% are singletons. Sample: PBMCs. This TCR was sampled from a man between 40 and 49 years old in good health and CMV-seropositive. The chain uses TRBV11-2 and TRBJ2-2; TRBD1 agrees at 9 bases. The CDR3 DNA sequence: TGTGCCAGCAGCTTAGTTGGGACAGGGCCGTCCGGGGAGCTGTTTTTT. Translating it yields CASSLVGTGPSGELFF. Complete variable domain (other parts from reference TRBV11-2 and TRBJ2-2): EAGVAQSPRYKIIEKRQSVAFWCNPISGHATLYWYQQILGQGPKLLIQFQNNGVVDDSQLPKDRFSAERLKGVDSTLKIQPAKLEDSAVYLCASSLVGTGPSGELFFGEGSRLTVL.